The 12 T cell receptor beta chains given below trace back to one sample, sequenced in a study of T cells in Graves' hyperthyroidism and ophthalmopathy. Amplification targeted TCR beta CDR3 regions from RNA transcripts. Primed by the HTBI set, a first-round RT-PCR was run on the TCR CDR3. Each CDR3 protein is one row after TCRdb ran MiXCR on the multiplex PCR reads. This table has 400,000 to 550,000 distinct CDR3 sequences, around 22% appearing once. The specimen sequenced was blood. The receptors originated from a woman in her 30s with Graves' ophthalmopathy.

Note on this clonotype: This likely comes from a read error, as the CDR3 has no conserved phenylalanine or tryptophan at its end. This chain links TRBV6-2 or TRBV6-3 with TRBJ1-2; D is possibly TRBD1 (6 bases). CDR3 length: 13 amino acids. CDR1 and CDR2 (germline): MNHEY, SVGEGT. The V end was cut by 4 bases, the J end by 6 bases, with 12 bases between. The CDR3 DNA reads TGTGCCAGCAGTTCCCAGGGGTCCGATGGCTACACCGTG. This codes for CASSSQGSDGYTV.

The chain recombines TRBV12-3 or TRBV12-4 with TRBJ1-1, with D tentatively TRBD1 (5 bases). Trimming cost V 7 bases and J 1 base, with 13 bases left between them. The CDR3 has 14 residues. CDR3 in amino acids: CASIRDGSNTEAFF. In nucleotides, the CDR3 is TGTGCCAGCATCCGGGACGGATCGAACACTGAAGCTTTCTTT.

This clonotype was detected many times. A read error may produce the germline difference seen at one junction end. The CDR3, as DNA: TGTGCCAGCAGCTACTTGGCAGGGGGATTAAACTATGGCTACACCTTC. This encodes CASSYLAGGLNYGYTF. The rearrangement uses TRBV6-5 and TRBJ1-2, with 7 bases lining up with TRBD1. The CDR3 runs to 16 residues. Germline V CDR1 and CDR2: MNHEY, SVGAGI.

The chain uses TRBV6-1 and TRBJ1-1; D possibly corresponds to TRBD1 (6 bases). The CDR3 spans 13 residues. Germline V gives CDR1 MNHNS, CDR2 SASEGT. Trimming stripped 8 bases from V and 4 bases from J, with 14 bases between. DNA of the CDR3: TGTGCCAGCGCCTTCGGGGGGCTCACTGAAGCTTTCTTT. Translated, it gives CASAFGGLTEAFF.

The chain uses TRBV6-2 or TRBV6-3 and TRBJ1-6, with D possibly being TRBD1 (5 bases). The CDR3 length is 17 residues. Germline-derived CDR1 and CDR2 are MNHEY and SVGEGT. The V end was cut by 2 bases, the J end by 13 bases, with 24 bases between. The CDR3, as DNA: TGTGCCAGCAGTTACCCTACCCGGGACGTCGTCGATGTTCCCCTCCACTTT. Translating it yields CASSYPTRDVVDVPLHF.

This clonotype was observed many times. The rearrangement uses TRBV9 and TRBJ2-5, with a tentative D call TRBD1 (5 bases). The CDR3 extends over 13 amino acids. The germline gives CDR1 SGDLS, CDR2 YYNGEE. V dropped 4 bases and J dropped 5 bases, with 12 bases sitting between them. The CDR3 sequence is CASSPRQTETQYF. The CDR3 region has the DNA TGTGCCAGCAGCCCCCGACAGACCGAGACCCAGTACTTC.

Here the CDR3 DNA reads TGTGCCAGCACCCAGACAGGGGACTACGAGCAGTACTTC. Translating gives CASTQTGDYEQYF. This chain uses TRBV12-3 or TRBV12-4 with TRBJ2-7; 8 bases map to TRBD1. Trimming cost V 7 bases and J 3 bases; bases outside gene matches: 5. The CDR3 runs 13 residues.

In its sample, this clonotype was seen a few times. Since a much larger clone is just one base distant, this may be a read error. Since the CDR3 does not end with the conserved phenylalanine or tryptophan, this likely comes from a read error. The rearrangement uses TRBV20-1 and TRBJ2-2; possible D gene TRBD1, 6 bases. The V and J ends lost 5 bases and 4 bases respectively, with 17 bases between them. This CDR3 is 15 amino acids long. The germline V gene encodes CDR1 DFQATT and CDR2 SNEGSKA (reference sequence). CDR3 region: CSAVSRGTPTGELFV. The CDR3 DNA sequence: TGCAGTGCTGTAAGCAGGGGCACACCCACCGGGGAGCTGTTTGTT.

This clonotype came up many times. The chain combines TRBV5-1 with TRBJ1-2; TRBD1 matches at 10 bases. The CDR3 spans 16 residues. V shed 7 bases and J 2 bases; nucleotides not matched to a gene: 11. The germline V gene has CDR1 SGHRS and CDR2 YFSETQ. The CDR3, as DNA: TGCGCCAGCCGACCGGGACAGGGGAATTCGAACTATGGCTACACCTTC. Translation gives CASRPGQGNSNYGYTF.

This clonotype was seen many times. The rearrangement joins TRBV7-2 to TRBJ1-5; D is uncertain. The CDR3 sequence is 15 residues long. The V end lost 0 bases, the J end lost 3 bases, and 9 bases lay between the germline ends. The germline CDR1 and CDR2 sequences are SGHTA and FQGNSA. The CDR3 bases are TGTGCCAGCAGCTTAGCACCGGGAGACAATCAGCCCCAGCATTTT. Its protein product is CASSLAPGDNQPQHF.

This clonotype turned up a few times. CDR3 nucleotides: TGTGCCAGTAGTATTAGTAATCGCGGGAACACTGAAGCTTTCTTT. Its protein product is CASSISNRGNTEAFF. This chain links TRBV19 with TRBJ1-1; D unresolved. V was clipped by 3 bases and J by 1 base, with 12 bases between them. Germline CDR1 and CDR2: LNHDA and SQIVND (reference sequence). The CDR3 consists of 15 residues.

This clonotype was recorded a few times. This rearrangement joins TRBV28 to TRBJ2-7; D not certain. Germline V gene data show CDR1 as MDHEN and CDR2 as SYDVKM. The CDR3 loop spans 12 amino acids. V shed 3 bases and J shed 2 bases, with 5 bases lying between them. CDR3 amino acids: CASSFPTYEQYF. The CDR3 nucleotides read TGTGCCAGCAGTTTCCCCACCTACGAGCAGTACTTC.